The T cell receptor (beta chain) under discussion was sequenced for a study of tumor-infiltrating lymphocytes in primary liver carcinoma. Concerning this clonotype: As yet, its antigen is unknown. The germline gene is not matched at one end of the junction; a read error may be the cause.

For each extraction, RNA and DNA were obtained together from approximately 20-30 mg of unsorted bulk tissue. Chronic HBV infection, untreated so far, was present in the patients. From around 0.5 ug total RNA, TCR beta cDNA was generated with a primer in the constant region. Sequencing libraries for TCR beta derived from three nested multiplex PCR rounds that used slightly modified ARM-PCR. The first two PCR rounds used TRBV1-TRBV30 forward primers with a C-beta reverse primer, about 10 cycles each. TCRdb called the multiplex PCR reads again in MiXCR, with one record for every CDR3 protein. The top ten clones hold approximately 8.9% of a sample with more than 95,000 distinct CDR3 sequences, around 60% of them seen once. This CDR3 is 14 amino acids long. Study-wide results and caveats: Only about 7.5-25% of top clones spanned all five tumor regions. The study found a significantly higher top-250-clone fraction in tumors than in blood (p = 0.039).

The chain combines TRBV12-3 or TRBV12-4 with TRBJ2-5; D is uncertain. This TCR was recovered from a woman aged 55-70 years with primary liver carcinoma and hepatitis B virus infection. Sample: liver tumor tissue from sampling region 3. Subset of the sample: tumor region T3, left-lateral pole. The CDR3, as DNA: TGTGCCAGCACCCCCTGGACCGTACAAGAGACCCAATACTTC. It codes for CASTPWTVQETQYF.